Listed below are T cell receptor beta chains from one sample, sequenced in a study of cytomegalovirus exposure and HLA in healthy donors. Profiled with immunoSEQ multiplex PCR; TCRdb holds only in-frame clones, not every one. Of roughly 140,000 clones detected, approximately 80% appear once; the ten largest clones hold around 2.4%. The sample was PBMCs. Receptor source: a male donor in good health and CMV-seronegative. Each CDR3 is given with its conserved first and last residue. D genes are given only for firm matches. Only part of the rows carry a size: once, few, many, or a class if the clone is expanded.

-	TRBJ2-3	-	TRBV7-7	CASSSAGSPDTQYF	TGTGCTAGCAGCTCTGCCGGGAGCCCAGATACGCAGTATTTT
TRBD1	TRBJ2-7	-	TRBV5-1	CASSLFATVGTAYEQYF	TGCGCCAGCAGCTTGTTCGCAACGGTCGGGACAGCTTACGAGCAGTACTTC
TRBD2	TRBJ2-7	-	TRBV6-5	CASSGRGAAYEQYF	TGTGCCAGCAGTGGGCGGGGGGCCGCCTACGAGCAGTACTTC
TRBD2	TRBJ2-5	-	TRBV4-3	CASSQDPSSGREETQYF	TGCGCCAGCAGCCAAGATCCCTCTAGCGGGAGAGAAGAGACCCAGTACTTC
TRBD1	TRBJ1-2	-	TRBV30	CAWSVPGQGHGYTF	TGTGCCTGGAGTGTACCGGGACAGGGACATGGCTACACCTTC
-	TRBJ2-4	-	TRBV7-2	CASSLVGGDHIQYF	TGTGCCAGCAGCTTAGTAGGAGGTGATCACATTCAGTACTTC
TRBD1	TRBJ2-7	once	TRBV10-1	CASGTAYEQYF	TGCGCCAGCGGGACAGCCTACGAGCAGTACTTC
-	TRBJ1-1	few	TRBV19	CASSPGNTEAFF	TGTGCCAGTAGTCCAGGCAACACTGAAGCTTTCTTT
-	TRBJ1-2	-	TRBV2	CASSEMRPKGRTNYGYTF	TGTGCCAGCAGTGAAATGCGGCCCAAGGGGAGGACTAACTATGGCTACACCTTC
TRBD2	TRBJ2-5	-	TRBV6-6	CASSSRLAGAQETQYF	TGTGCCAGCAGTTCGAGATTAGCGGGGGCCCAAGAGACCCAGTACTTC
TRBD2	TRBJ2-3	once	TRBV5-1	CASSSTALAGIPDTQYF	TGCGCCAGCAGCTCCACCGCTCTAGCGGGGATCCCAGATACGCAGTATTTT
-	TRBJ2-7	-	TRBV5-4	CASSLTGAYEQYF	TGTGCCAGCAGCCTGACAGGTGCGTACGAGCAGTACTTC
TRBD2	TRBJ2-7	once	TRBV4-3	CASSHGTSGSYEQYF	TGCGCCAGCAGCCATGGGACTAGCGGGAGTTACGAGCAGTACTTC
TRBD2	TRBJ2-3	-	TRBV7-8	CASSLALAGVVVRDTQYF	TGTGCCAGCAGCTTAGCGCTAGCGGGAGTTGTAGTAAGAGATACGCAGTATTTT
-	TRBJ1-5	-	TRBV6-5	CASSLFSGQPQHF	TGTGCCAGCAGCTTATTCTCGGGACAGCCCCAGCATTTT
TRBD1	TRBJ2-7	-	TRBV4-1	CASSLGTGSYEQYF	TGCGCCAGCAGCCTCGGGACAGGGTCCTACGAGCAGTACTTC
TRBD1	TRBJ2-2	-	TRBV27	CASSRPTGMRTGELFF	TGTGCCAGCAGTCGCCCGACAGGGATGAGGACCGGGGAGCTGTTTTTT
-	TRBJ2-7	-	TRBV9	CASSLGGGGEQYF	TGTGCCAGCAGCTTGGGTGGAGGCGGCGAGCAGTACTTC
TRBD1	TRBJ1-5	-	TRBV19	CASSPTGIKQPQHF	TGTGCCAGTAGCCCGACAGGGATTAAACAGCCCCAGCATTTT
TRBD1	TRBJ1-5	-	TRBV28	CASRRAGTVDNQPQHF	TGTGCCAGTAGGCGGGCCGGGACAGTCGATAATCAGCCCCAGCATTTT